A selection of T cell receptor beta chains follows, all from one sample in a study of T cells after yellow fever vaccination. Each CDR3 protein is one row after TCRdb ran MiXCR on the 5' RACE reads. The sample gives more than 300,000 distinct CDR3 sequences, approximately 11% of which show up once; 3.3% is in the top ten. Material: CD4+ T cells sorted from PBMCs, obtained 45 days after the yellow fever booster vaccination. Receptors originate from a man between 18 and 29 years old who received the YFV17D yellow fever vaccine. The conserved cysteine and the conserved F or W are not part of the CDR3 here. Rows may omit the clone size; those that give it use once, few, many or a size class.

J gene: TRBJ1-2
V gene: TRBV4-1
clone size: -
CDR3 protein: ASSREGLGYT

J gene: TRBJ2-2
V gene: TRBV19
clone size: few
CDR3 protein: ASLRADHTGELF

J gene: TRBJ2-3
V gene: TRBV20-1
clone size: many
CDR3 protein: SASQGRGGRGDTQY

J gene: TRBJ2-2
V gene: TRBV5-1
clone size: -
CDR3 protein: ASSIRETRLNTGELF

J gene: TRBJ1-2
V gene: TRBV12-3/TRBV12-4
clone size: -
CDR3 protein: ASSLEGRLDGYT

J gene: TRBJ2-3
V gene: TRBV7-6
clone size: -
CDR3 protein: ASSLVGRSTDTQY

J gene: TRBJ1-1
V gene: TRBV7-9
clone size: few
CDR3 protein: ASSFRQGPLNTEAF

J gene: TRBJ2-5
V gene: TRBV24-1
clone size: -
CDR3 protein: ATSRKETQY

J gene: TRBJ2-3
V gene: TRBV20-1
clone size: -
CDR3 protein: SAIGSGASTDTQY

J gene: TRBJ2-1
V gene: TRBV6-2/TRBV6-3
clone size: -
CDR3 protein: ASSSLTPTTEQF

J gene: TRBJ2-1
V gene: TRBV10-3
clone size: -
CDR3 protein: AISGIPGQGGKRSYNEQF

J gene: TRBJ2-3
V gene: TRBV7-3
clone size: many
CDR3 protein: ASSLTLSTDTQY

J gene: TRBJ2-1
V gene: TRBV19
clone size: few
CDR3 protein: ASSPRGGHNEQF

J gene: TRBJ2-3
V gene: TRBV7-2
clone size: many
CDR3 protein: ASSPIPDTQY

J gene: TRBJ1-6
V gene: TRBV7-2
clone size: -
CDR3 protein: ASSLQGRESSYNSPLH

J gene: TRBJ1-4
V gene: TRBV4-1
clone size: -
CDR3 protein: ASSQSVLEKLF

J gene: TRBJ1-2
V gene: TRBV12-3/TRBV12-4
clone size: -
CDR3 protein: ASSFSPDSNYGYT

J gene: TRBJ1-2
V gene: TRBV4-3
clone size: few
CDR3 protein: ASSQDQDSTGISGYT

J gene: TRBJ2-2
V gene: TRBV7-2
clone size: -
CDR3 protein: ASSSQGRSNTGELF

J gene: TRBJ2-3
V gene: TRBV7-2
clone size: -
CDR3 protein: ASSSYGLLITDTQY

J gene: TRBJ1-2
V gene: TRBV14
clone size: -
CDR3 protein: ASSQGTGGFYGYT

J gene: TRBJ1-2
V gene: TRBV25-1
clone size: -
CDR3 protein: ASSEDGDSIPTRGYT

J gene: TRBJ1-1
V gene: TRBV29-1
clone size: few
CDR3 protein: SVKHTGGIEAF

J gene: TRBJ1-1
V gene: TRBV5-1
clone size: many
CDR3 protein: ASRQTSGSRTEAF

J gene: TRBJ2-2
V gene: TRBV12-3/TRBV12-4
clone size: -
CDR3 protein: ASSHSGGNTGELF

J gene: TRBJ2-3
V gene: TRBV24-1
clone size: -
CDR3 protein: ATSDPGQEGDTQY

J gene: TRBJ2-5
V gene: TRBV20-1
clone size: few
CDR3 protein: SAPGTPRETQY

J gene: TRBJ1-5
V gene: TRBV7-9
clone size: -
CDR3 protein: ASSSWAAEPQH

J gene: TRBJ2-4
V gene: TRBV27
clone size: -
CDR3 protein: ASSFWTAIAKNIQY

J gene: TRBJ2-3
V gene: TRBV20-1
clone size: -
CDR3 protein: SAGRGVGADTQY